The 17 T cell receptor beta chains below come from one sample, sequenced in a study of OX40 agonist ivuxolimab in advanced cancers. Produced via immunoSEQ multiplex PCR; TCRdb's table is partial and in-frame only. The sample consists of tens of thousands of clones, around 82% of them appearing once. This material consisted of CD4+ or CD8+ T cells sorted from blood, taken in a trial of the OX40 agonist ivuxolimab. The receptor source for this set is an adult with an advanced solid tumor such as melanoma, head and neck, liver or kidney cancer.

This chain joins TRBV30 and TRBJ2-7; the D gene is possibly TRBD2 (6 bases). Trimming removed 7 bases from V and 4 bases from J, with 14 bases in between. From germline, CDR1 is GTSNPN and CDR2 SVGIG (reference sequence). The CDR3 is made up of 12 amino acids. The CDR3 DNA is TGTGCCTCCACCCGGGGGAGGTACGAGCAGTACTTC. This encodes CASTRGRYEQYF. The full variable domain, with the rest looked up from reference TRBV30 and TRBJ2-7, is SQTIHQWPATLVQPVGSPLSLECTVEGTSNPNLYWYRQAAGRGLQLLFYSVGIGQISSEVPQNLSASRPQDRQFILSSKKLLLSDSGFYLCASTRGRYEQYFGPGTRLTVT.

The chain combines TRBV13 with TRBJ1-2; 9 bases agree with TRBD1. Unmatched junction bases numbered 5, after V lost 5 bases and J lost 4 bases. The CDR3 is 14 amino acids. The germline V gene encodes CDR1 PRHDT and CDR2 FYEKMQ (reference sequence). The CDR3 DNA is TGTGCCAGCAGCGAGGGACAGGGCGGCTATGGCTACACCTTC. Amino acid sequence: CASSEGQGGYGYTF. Supplemented by reference TRBV13 and TRBJ1-2, the full variable domain reads AAGVIQSPRHLIKEKRETATLKCYPIPRHDTVYWYQQGPGQDPQFLISFYEKMQSDKGSIPDRFSAQQFSDYHSELNMSSLELGDSALYFCASSEGQGGYGYTFGSGTRLTVV.

The chain has TRBV27 and TRBJ1-2, with 10 positions matching TRBD1. Germline lookup yields CDR1 MNHEY and CDR2 SMNVEV (reference sequence). The trim removed 4 bases at V and 4 bases at J, leaving 9 bases unmatched. The CDR3 extends over 16 amino acids. CDR3 nucleotide sequence: TGTGCCAGCAGTTCGGTGGGACAGGGGTGGATCTATGGCTACACCTTC. This codes for CASSSVGQGWIYGYTF.

V and J are TRBV27 and TRBJ2-5; TRBD1 aligns across 11 bases. This CDR3 comprises 15 residues. The junction had 5 bases not matched to a gene; V was cut back by 3 bases and J by 5 bases. The V gene's germline CDR1 is MNHEY and CDR2 SMNVEV (reference sequence). CDR3 region: CASSFWTGGAETQYF. The CDR3 DNA reads TGTGCCAGCAGTTTTTGGACAGGGGGCGCGGAGACCCAGTACTTC.

This chain links TRBV18 with TRBJ1-2; D perhaps matches TRBD1 (5 bases). Germline CDR1 KGHSH, CDR2 LQKENI. CDR3 length equals 13 residues. The V end lost 6 bases, the J end lost 8 bases, and 16 bases lay between the germline ends. CDR3 protein: CASSLTDSRGYTF. The CDR3, as DNA: TGTGCCAGCTCCCTTACCGACAGCCGGGGCTACACCTTC. The variable domain in full, completed from reference TRBV18 and TRBJ1-2, reads NAGVMQNPRHLVRRRGQEARLRCSPMKGHSHVYWYRQLPEEGLKFMVYLQKENIIDESGMPKERFSAEFPKEGPSILRIQQVVRGDSAAYFCASSLTDSRGYTFGSGTRLTVV.

The chain carries TRBV6-1 and TRBJ2-2; 8 bases fit TRBD2. V lost 4 bases and J lost 7; bases outside the gene matches: 11. CDR1 and CDR2 (germline): MNHNS, SASEGT. This CDR3 spans 16 amino acids. CDR3 sequence: CASSVIGGAGNGELFF. The CDR3 DNA sequence: TGTGCCAGCAGTGTAATCGGGGGGGCAGGCAACGGGGAGCTGTTTTTT.

The rearrangement uses TRBV18 and TRBJ1-5, with D unclear. Germline CDR1 and CDR2: KGHSH and LQKENI. The CDR3 is 14 residues long. V dropped 2 bases and J dropped 3 bases, with 8 bases sitting between them. CDR3 protein: CASSPGPDNQPQHF. The DNA for the CDR3 is TGTGCCAGCTCACCAGGTCCAGACAATCAGCCCCAGCATTTT.

The chain uses TRBV7-9 and TRBJ2-3; TRBD2 aligns across 14 bases. This CDR3 comprises 19 residues. Germline-derived CDR1 and CDR2 are SEHNR and FQNEAQ (reference sequence). Trimming at V came to 5 bases and at J to 1 base, leaving 11 bases not matched to a gene. This CDR3 is CASSPGTSGGIGGTDTQYF. The CDR3 DNA is TGTGCCAGCAGCCCCGGGACTAGCGGGGGTATCGGAGGCACAGATACGCAGTATTTT. Full variable domain (rest looked up from reference TRBV7-9 and TRBJ2-3): DTGVSQNPRHKITKRGQNVTFRCDPISEHNRLYWYRQTLGQGPEFLTYFQNEAQLEKSRLLSDRFSAERPKGSFSTLEIQRTEQGDSAMYLCASSPGTSGGIGGTDTQYFGPGTRLTVL.

This chain uses TRBV11-2 with TRBJ2-3; D is uncertain. Per the germline V gene, CDR1 is SGHAT and CDR2 is FQNNGV. Trimming shortened V by 5 bases and J by 2 bases, and 8 bases separated the two germline ends. The CDR3 spans 13 residues. This CDR3 is CASSPPITDTQYF. CDR3 in DNA: TGTGCCAGCAGCCCCCCGATCACAGATACGCAGTATTTT.

This clone was recorded only once. This chain connects TRBV5-1 to TRBJ1-2; 8 bases line up with TRBD1. The CDR3 is made up of 14 amino acids. Germline values: CDR1 SGHRS, CDR2 YFSETQ. With 4 bases clipped from V and 1 base from J, the junction kept 3 bases outside the gene matches. The CDR3 region has the DNA TGCGCCAGCAGCGGGACAGGCCTTAACTATGGCTACACCTTC. It codes for CASSGTGLNYGYTF. The full variable domain, completed using reference TRBV5-1 and TRBJ1-2, is KAGVTQTPRYLIKTRGQQVTLSCSPISGHRSVSWYQQTPGQGLQFLFEYFSETQRNKGNFPGRFSGRQFSNSRSEMNVSTLELGDSALYLCASSGTGLNYGYTFGSGTRLTVV.

The chain couples TRBV11-3 to TRBJ1-1; a possible D gene is TRBD1 (5 bases). The CDR3 covers 13 residues. CDR1 is SGHNT, CDR2 YENEEA, per germline. Trimming took off 7 bases at V and 6 bases at J, with 15 bases between the two ends. CDR3 sequence: CASKRGDLSEAFF. CDR3 bases: TGTGCCAGCAAGCGGGGCGATCTCTCTGAAGCTTTCTTT.

Remarks on this clone: A read error may account for a junction end that differs from germline. The chain employs TRBV2 and TRBJ2-1, with 10 bases matching TRBD2. Germline V lookup: CDR1 SNHLY, CDR2 FYNNEI. CDR3 length: 16 amino acids. CDR3 in DNA: TGTGCCAGCAGCCTAGCGGGAGTGTCCTCCTACAATGAGCAATTCTTC. This translates into CASSLAGVSSYNEQFF. Drawing the rest from reference TRBV2 and TRBJ2-1, the complete variable domain is EPEVTQTPSHQVTQMGQEVILRCVPISNHLYFYWYRQILGQKVEFLVSFYNNEISEKSEIFDDQFSVERPDGSNFTLKIRSTKLEDSAMYFCASSLAGVSSYNEQFFGPGTRLTVL.

The V call is TRBV9, the J call TRBJ1-1; D unclear. Trimming shortened V by 2 bases and J by 4 bases, and 15 bases separated the two germline ends. Germline V CDR1 and CDR2: SGDLS, YYNGEE. The CDR3 is made up of 15 amino acids. The CDR3 is CASSVSPAGFTEAFF. The CDR3 nucleotides read TGTGCCAGCAGCGTTTCCCCGGCGGGGTTCACTGAAGCTTTCTTT.

The chain couples TRBV5-1 to TRBJ2-7; 7 bases line up with TRBD1. Germline V gene data show CDR1 as SGHRS and CDR2 as YFSETQ. V lost 5 bases to trimming and J lost 3 bases; unmatched junction nucleotides: 11. The CDR3 is made up of 15 amino acids. The CDR3 protein is CASSQPGTALYEQYF. The CDR3 bases are TGCGCCAGCAGTCAACCCGGGACAGCTCTCTACGAGCAGTACTTC.

This clone was recorded a few times. This chain joins TRBV2 and TRBJ1-2; D call uncertain. Germline CDR1 reads SNHLY; CDR2 reads FYNNEI. This CDR3 contains 11 residues. Trimming removed 4 bases from V and 4 bases from J, with 4 bases in between. The CDR3 nucleotides read TGTGCCAGCAGTGTAACCTATGGCTACACCTTC. Amino acids: CASSVTYGYTF. Supplemented by reference TRBV2 and TRBJ1-2, the full variable domain reads EPEVTQTPSHQVTQMGQEVILRCVPISNHLYFYWYRQILGQKVEFLVSFYNNEISEKSEIFDDQFSVERPDGSNFTLKIRSTKLEDSAMYFCASSVTYGYTFGSGTRLTVV.

As to this clone: At one end the junction does not follow the germline gene, possibly because of a read error. The V gene is TRBV11-3, the J gene TRBJ1-2, with D tentatively TRBD1 (6 bases). The germline CDR1 and CDR2 sequences are SGHNT and YENEEA. The CDR3 runs to 14 residues. CDR3 DNA sequence: TGTGCCAGCAGCTCAAGGACAGCTAAATATGGCTACACCTTC. It yields the protein CASSSRTAKYGYTF.

This clone occurred a few times. The V call is TRBV28, the J call TRBJ1-5; TRBD1 matches at 8 bases. V was pared by 2 bases and J by 3 bases, with 3 bases of the junction left unmatched. The germline V gene has CDR1 MDHEN and CDR2 SYDVKM. The CDR3 totals 15 residues. The CDR3 sequence: CASSLLDRDNQPQHF. CDR3 coding DNA: TGTGCCAGCAGTTTACTGGACAGGGACAATCAGCCCCAGCATTTT.